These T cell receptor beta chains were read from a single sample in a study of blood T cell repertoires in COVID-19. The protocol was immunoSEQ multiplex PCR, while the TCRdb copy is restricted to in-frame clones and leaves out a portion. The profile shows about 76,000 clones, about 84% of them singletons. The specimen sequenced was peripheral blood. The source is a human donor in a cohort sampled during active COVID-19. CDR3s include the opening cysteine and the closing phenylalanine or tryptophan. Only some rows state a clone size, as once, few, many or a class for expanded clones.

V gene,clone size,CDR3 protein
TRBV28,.,CASRTGNYGYTF
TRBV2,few,CASRLRAGKNNEQFF
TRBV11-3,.,CASSPRTSGRGNEQYF
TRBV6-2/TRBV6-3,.,CASSSPTRGVETQYF
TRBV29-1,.,CSVLQGAGTEAFF
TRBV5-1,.,CASSPISGGNTIYF
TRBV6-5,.,CASRRQESSGNTIYF
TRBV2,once,CASSEAQGAKGGYTF
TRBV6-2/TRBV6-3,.,CASSYTSDIGGNQPQHF
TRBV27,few,CASKTGFYGYTF
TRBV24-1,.,CATSDSSLSADTQYF
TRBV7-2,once,CASSSRSYTGELFF
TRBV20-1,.,CSASHRRLAATYEQYF
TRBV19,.,CASSVTATPEAFF
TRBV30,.,CAWSWLAGGEQYF
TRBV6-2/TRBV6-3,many,CASSYSHIYEQYF
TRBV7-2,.,CASSLAGTGYNQPQHF
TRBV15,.,CATSAGGTALNSPLHF
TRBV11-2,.,CASSLRRDRGLSYNEQFF
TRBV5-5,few,CASSQQGGGTEAFF
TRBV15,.,CATSRVGLAQNNEQFF
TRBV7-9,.,CASSRTSGGTDTQYF
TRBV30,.,CAWSVGQGFEKLFF